The 3 T cell receptor beta chains presented below share a single source sample, sequenced in a study of identical twins. TCRdb reanalysed the 5' RACE reads using MiXCR and keeps one entry per CDR3 protein. The profile covers approximately 350,000 distinct CDR3 sequences, with approximately 13% appearing a single time and 7.2% taken by the ten largest. The data also belong to a second study, concerning yellow fever vaccine responses in identical twins.

The sample comprised CD8+ T cells sorted from blood. These TCRs come from a woman under 30 in good health.

The sample holds a few counts of this clonotype. The chain recombines TRBV25-1 with TRBJ1-5; weak D call: TRBD1 (6 bases). The germline gives CDR1 MGHDK, CDR2 SYGVNS. The CDR3 length is 21 residues. V shed 1 base and J shed 0 bases, with 25 bases lying between them. CDR3 DNA: TGTGCCAGCAGTGAATCCCAAAATACAGGGTGCGTTCCAGTTAGCAATCAGCCCCAGCATTTT. Amino acids: CASSESQNTGCVPVSNQPQHF.

This clonotype was seen at least ten times. This sequence joins TRBV12-3 or TRBV12-4 and TRBJ1-1; D unresolved. The V gene lost 5 bases and the J gene lost 1 base, with 5 bases spanning the gap. This CDR3 is built from 12 residues. The CDR3 protein is CASSPRNTEAFF. The CDR3 DNA is TGTGCCAGCAGTCCTCGGAACACTGAAGCTTTCTTT.

This clonotype has ten or more counts. The rearrangement joins TRBV2 to TRBJ2-3; D is possibly TRBD1 or TRBD2 (5 bases each). The CDR3 loop spans 14 amino acids. Germline V CDR1 and CDR2: SNHLY, FYNNEI. The V gene lost 3 bases and the J gene lost 1 base, with 8 bases spanning the gap. The chain's CDR3 is CASSDVGRTDTQYF. The CDR3 coding sequence is TGTGCCAGCAGTGATGTGGGACGCACAGATACGCAGTATTTT.